The 29 T cell receptor beta chains given below trace back to one sample, sequenced in a study of T cell responses to AZD1222 COVID-19 vaccine. Assay used: immunoSEQ multiplex PCR; TCRdb lists only in-frame clones, some missing. The sample gives around 150,000 clones, 85% to 95% of which show up once; approximately 2.3% is in the top ten. Sequencing was performed on peripheral blood, taken on day 0 of AZD1222 vaccination. All receptors come from an adult in good health.

The chain uses TRBV27 and TRBJ1-6, with TRBD1 as a possible D gene (5 bases). From germline, CDR1 is MNHEY and CDR2 SMNVEV (reference sequence). Trimming shortened V by 2 bases and J by 9 bases, and 14 bases separated the two germline ends. This CDR3 region has 15 residues. In DNA form, the CDR3 reads TGTGCCAGCAGTTTACATGAGGGGCAGGGTTCACCCCTCCACTTT. Translated: CASSLHEGQGSPLHF.

V gene TRBV4-2 combines with J gene TRBJ1-2, with 8 nucleotides matching TRBD1. The CDR3 has 19 amino acids. After removal of 3 bases from V and 2 bases from J, the junction contained 17 bases not matched to a gene. Per germline, CDR1 LGHNA and CDR2 YNFKEQ. CDR3: CASSHDSWGQELLNYGYTF. In nucleotides, the CDR3 is TGTGCCAGCAGCCATGACTCTTGGGGACAGGAGTTACTCAACTATGGCTACACCTTC.

This chain uses TRBV30 with TRBJ2-2; D tentatively reads TRBD1 or TRBD2 (5 bases each). Germline CDR1 and CDR2: GTSNPN and SVGIG (reference sequence). Trimming took 5 bases from V and 6 from J, leaving 13 bases between them. The CDR3 extends over 13 amino acids. The CDR3 sequence: CAWAGSWAGELFF. In DNA, the CDR3 is TGTGCCTGGGCAGGGAGTTGGGCCGGGGAGCTGTTTTTT.

The chain couples TRBV5-4 to TRBJ2-1; D is possibly TRBD2 (5 bases). Germline CDR1 is SGHNT and CDR2 is YYREEE (reference sequence). V was cut by 6 bases and J by 8 bases, with 18 bases left in between. This CDR3 contains 14 residues. Written as DNA, the CDR3 is TGTGCCAGCACAATCCCCGGCGGGCGCGATGAGCAGTTCTTC. Translating it yields CASTIPGGRDEQFF.

The genes are TRBV7-9 and TRBJ1-2; TRBD1 matches at 10 bases. V was clipped by 6 bases and J by 3 bases; unmatched bases: 4. The V gene's germline CDR1 is SEHNR and CDR2 FQNEAQ (reference sequence). This CDR3 has 14 amino acids. CDR3 bases: TGTGCCAGCAGATCGGACAGGGGGGACTATGGCTACACCTTC. Translation gives CASRSDRGDYGYTF.

V usage is TRBV24-1 and J usage is TRBJ2-5; D is uncertain. CDR3 length equals 15 residues. In germline, CDR1 is KGHDR, CDR2 SFDVKD. The V end lost 0 bases, the J end lost 5 bases, and 12 bases lay between the germline ends. Here the CDR3 reads CATSDLRQNSETQYF. The CDR3 DNA reads TGTGCCACCAGTGATTTGAGGCAGAACTCTGAGACCCAGTACTTC.

This clone was seen only once. The chain couples TRBV30 to TRBJ1-6; the D is unclear. Trimming stripped 5 bases from V and 9 bases from J, with 11 bases between. Per germline, CDR1 GTSNPN and CDR2 SVGIG (reference sequence). The CDR3 has 12 amino acids. As DNA, the CDR3 is TGTGCCTGGGGACGGAACCCTTCACCCCTCCACTTT. Encoded protein: CAWGRNPSPLHF.

The chain joins TRBV7-2 to TRBJ1-2; TRBD1 matches at 7 bases. Per the germline V gene, CDR1 is SGHTA and CDR2 is FQGNSA. This CDR3 region has 15 residues. The V segment lost 5 bases and the J segment 3 bases; nucleotides outside the gene matches: 9. The CDR3 coding sequence is TGTGCCAGCAGCCTACGGACAGGCACCCACTATGGCTACACCTTC. Translated: CASSLRTGTHYGYTF.

The J gene is TRBJ1-6, the V gene TRBV30; TRBD1 is a possible D gene (6 bases). CDR3 size: 12 residues. Germline V CDR1 and CDR2: GTSNPN, SVGIG (reference sequence). Trimming took off 3 bases at V and 10 bases at J, with 10 bases between the two ends. The CDR3 region has the DNA TGTGCCTGGAGCCTACAGGGCTCACCCCTCCACTTT. Translating gives CAWSLQGSPLHF.

CDR3 coding DNA: TGTGCCAGCAGTTTCGAGGGCCCCTACGAGCAGTACTTC. Translated, it gives CASSFEGPYEQYF. The chain combines TRBV28 with TRBJ2-7; possible D gene TRBD2, 5 bases. This CDR3 has 13 residues. V lost 3 bases, J lost 2 bases, and 8 bases lay in between. Germline CDR1 and CDR2: MDHEN and SYDVKM.

The CDR3 DNA sequence: TGTGCCTGGAGTGTACTGGGGGTCCCCTATGGCTACACCTTC. Its protein is CAWSVLGVPYGYTF. This chain links TRBV30 with TRBJ1-2; D possibly corresponds to TRBD1 (5 bases). The CDR3 is 14 residues long. V dropped 0 bases and J dropped 4 bases, with 12 bases sitting between them. Germline values: CDR1 GTSNPN, CDR2 SVGIG (reference sequence).

The gene calls are TRBV5-4 and TRBJ2-5; D is perhaps TRBD2 (7 bases). Trimming cost V 3 bases and J 7 bases, with 16 bases left between them. This CDR3 has 14 amino acids. Per the germline V gene, CDR1 is SGHNT and CDR2 is YYREEE (reference sequence). CDR3 amino acids: CASSSGGLSGTQYF. The CDR3 nucleotides are TGTGCCAGCAGCTCGGGGGGCCTTAGCGGGACCCAGTACTTC.

The rearrangement uses TRBV9 and TRBJ2-3, with 9 bases matching TRBD2. From germline, CDR1 is SGDLS and CDR2 YYNGEE. The ends lost 0 bases at V and 5 bases at J; junction bases unmatched: 7. The CDR3 extends over 16 amino acids. The CDR3 sequence is CASSVDSGGRIDTQYF. The DNA of the CDR3 is TGTGCCAGCAGCGTAGACAGCGGGGGGCGGATAGATACGCAGTATTTT.

This chain connects TRBV3-1 (or the pseudogene TRBV3-2) to TRBJ2-5, with 9 bases matching TRBD1. Trimming took 4 bases from V and 7 from J; bases not matched to a gene: 10. Germline CDR1 reads LGHDT; CDR2 reads YNNKEL (reference sequence). This CDR3 contains 15 residues. CDR3 amino acids: CASSRSGTGSPTQYF. CDR3 nucleotides: TGTGCCAGCAGCCGTTCCGGGACAGGGAGCCCGACCCAGTACTTC.

Regarding this clone: This sample also contains other DNA sequences that code for the same CDR3. The chain employs TRBV6-5 and TRBJ1-2; 7 bases match TRBD1. V lost 2 bases and J lost 4; bases outside the gene matches: 1. Germline lookup yields CDR1 MNHEY and CDR2 SVGAGI. This CDR3 is built from 13 residues. CDR3 DNA sequence: TGTGCCAGCAGTTACGCAGGGGGCTATGGCTACACCTTC. Its protein is CASSYAGGYGYTF.

This chain uses TRBV4-2 with TRBJ2-2; TRBD2 is a possible D gene (5 bases). The CDR3 covers 17 residues. CDR1 and CDR2 (germline): LGHNA, YNFKEQ. Trimming left V 1 base short and J 1 base short, with 13 bases between. The CDR3 DNA is TGTGCCAGCAGCCAAGCGTCCCAGCGGAAGAACACCGGGGAGCTGTTTTTT. This codes for CASSQASQRKNTGELFF.

The chain links TRBV5-4 to TRBJ2-3; D unclear. The CDR3 runs 15 residues. Germline-derived CDR1 and CDR2 are SGHNT and YYREEE (reference sequence). V dropped 2 bases and J dropped 2 bases, with 12 bases sitting between them. The CDR3 region is CASSLKNFNTDTQYF. CDR3 sequence (DNA): TGTGCCAGCAGCTTAAAGAACTTCAACACAGATACGCAGTATTTT.

J is TRBJ1-6 and V is TRBV21-1; the D call of TRBD1 is as the table states it, not checked on the DNA. TRBV21-1 is listed as a pseudogene. CDR3 size: 15 residues. This CDR3 reads CASSKRVQGNSPLHF. CDR3 nucleotide sequence: TGTGCCAGCAGCAAACGAGTACAGGGGAATTCACCCCTCCACTTT.

This clone appeared a few times. The chain links TRBV5-5 to TRBJ2-5; TRBD1 or TRBD2 may be the D gene (5 bases each). The CDR3 totals 15 residues. Germline values: CDR1 SGHKS, CDR2 YYEKEE (reference sequence). Trimming took 1 base from V and 4 from J, leaving 14 bases between them. DNA for the CDR3: TGTGCCAGCAGCTTGACTACCGGGACCATAGAGACCCAGTACTTC. This sequence encodes CASSLTTGTIETQYF.

The chain combines TRBV7-9 with TRBJ2-3, with 11 bases matching TRBD2. The CDR3 covers 15 residues. The V gene's germline CDR1 is SEHNR and CDR2 FQNEAQ (reference sequence). The ends lost 5 bases at V and 4 bases at J; junction bases unmatched: 5. The CDR3 region is CASSVTSGESDTQYF. Here the CDR3 DNA reads TGTGCCAGCAGCGTGACTAGCGGGGAATCAGATACGCAGTATTTT. Combining the CDR3 with reference TRBV7-9 and TRBJ2-3 gives the whole variable domain DTGVSQNPRHKITKRGQNVTFRCDPISEHNRLYWYRQTLGQGPEFLTYFQNEAQLEKSRLLSDRFSAERPKGSFSTLEIQRTEQGDSAMYLCASSVTSGESDTQYFGPGTRLTVL.

V and J are TRBV5-1 and TRBJ2-7; TRBD1 aligns across 9 bases. Per germline, CDR1 SGHRS and CDR2 YFSETQ. J gave up 0 bases and V 4 bases, and 5 bases lay outside the gene matches. The CDR3 runs 15 residues. Written as DNA, the CDR3 is TGCGCCAGCAGCCCAGGGACAGGGCACTCCTACGAGCAGTACTTC. It translates to CASSPGTGHSYEQYF.

This clone was seen only once. The chain carries TRBV6-5 and TRBJ1-3, with D perhaps matching TRBD1 (5 bases). From germline, CDR1 is MNHEY and CDR2 SVGAGI. V was trimmed by 2 bases and J by 2 bases, leaving 10 bases between them. The CDR3 has 15 amino acids. Here the CDR3 DNA reads TGTGCCAGCAGTTACAGTGGGGACGCTGGAAACACCATATATTTT. This gives the protein CASSYSGDAGNTIYF.

V gene TRBV6-2 or TRBV6-3 combines with J gene TRBJ2-1; the D gene is possibly TRBD2 (7 bases). V was pared by 1 base and J by 13 bases, with 11 bases between. CDR3 length equals 12 residues. Germline CDR1 and CDR2: MNHEY and SVGEGT. The DNA for the CDR3 is TGTGCCAGCAGTTACTTAGGGGGGGATCAGTTCTTC. Encoded protein: CASSYLGGDQFF.

The genes are TRBV6-2 or TRBV6-3 and TRBJ2-2; a possible D gene is TRBD1 (6 bases). The CDR3 runs to 15 residues. CDR1 is MNHEY and CDR2 is SVGEGT in the germline V gene. V was cut by 2 bases and J by 5 bases, with 12 bases left in between. CDR3 residues: CASSYPRGGTGELFF. As DNA, the CDR3 is TGTGCCAGCAGTTACCCCAGGGGCGGGACCGGGGAGCTGTTTTTT.

V and J are TRBV11-3 and TRBJ2-1; TRBD2 might be the D (6 bases). The germline V gene encodes CDR1 SGHNT and CDR2 YENEEA. V lost 1 base and J lost 3, with 10 bases in between. This CDR3 has 15 residues. The CDR3, as DNA: TGTGCCAGCAGCTTAGGTGGGGACTTCTACAATGAGCAGTTCTTC. Amino acid sequence: CASSLGGDFYNEQFF.

The V gene is TRBV6-5, the J gene TRBJ1-4, with D possibly matching TRBD1 (5 bases). Germline lookup yields CDR1 MNHEY and CDR2 SVGAGI. With 6 bases removed from V and 7 bases from J, the gap between germline ends came to 15 bases. The CDR3 runs to 14 residues. CDR3 DNA sequence: TGTGCCAGCAGAAGGGGCGGAATAATTGAAAAACTGTTTTTT. This encodes CASRRGGIIEKLFF.

This chain joins TRBV5-4 and TRBJ1-3; 8 nucleotides line up with TRBD1. The CDR3 loop spans 16 amino acids. Germline V gene data show CDR1 as SGHNT and CDR2 as YYREEE (reference sequence). V was clipped by 0 bases and J by 3 bases; unmatched bases: 5. This chain's CDR3 is CASSLVGTGFGNTIYF. DNA of the CDR3: TGTGCCAGCAGCTTGGTTGGGACAGGTTTTGGAAACACCATATATTTT.

The rearrangement links TRBV7-9 to TRBJ2-7; 8 positions match TRBD1. The CDR3 totals 15 residues. Germline V gene sequence: CDR1 SEHNR, CDR2 FQNEAQ (reference sequence). The J segment lost 3 bases and the V segment lost 1 base, leaving 5 bases of the junction unmatched. The CDR3 sequence: CASSLVSGGGYEQYF. As DNA, the CDR3 is TGTGCCAGCAGCTTAGTGTCAGGGGGCGGCTACGAGCAGTACTTC.

The chain has TRBV9 and TRBJ2-7; TRBD2 aligns across 9 bases. Germline values: CDR1 SGDLS, CDR2 YYNGEE. This CDR3 has 17 residues. J lost 5 bases, V lost 0 bases, and 12 bases had no gene match. The CDR3: CASSVGGGTSRGNEQYF. The CDR3 nucleotides are TGTGCCAGCAGCGTAGGAGGGGGGACTAGCCGAGGGAACGAGCAGTACTTC.